The 5 T cell receptor beta chains presented below share a single source sample, sequenced in a study of response to subunit inactivated influenza vaccine. TCRdb reprocessed the RT-PCR reads with MiXCR, giving one entry per CDR3 protein. This sample has about 160,000 distinct CDR3 sequences, with around 9.9% found just once. The material was non-naive T cells sorted from PBMCs, obtained 45 days after vaccination. The receptors derive from a man between 45 and 60 years old who received an inactivated influenza vaccine.

This clonotype has a handful of counts. This sequence joins TRBV4-1 and TRBJ2-2; unclear D gene. Between the trimmed V and J ends, which lost 4 bases and 6 bases, there was a span of 18 bases. The CDR3 totals 16 residues. Germline loops: CDR1 MGHRA, CDR2 YSYEKL. CDR3: CASSRSNLRSPGELFF. CDR3 sequence (DNA): TGCGCCAGCAGCCGGAGTAACCTAAGGTCGCCCGGGGAGCTGTTTTTT.

The chain has TRBV28 and TRBJ1-2, with TRBD1 as a possible D gene (5 bases). Germline CDR1 and CDR2: MDHEN and SYDVKM. This CDR3 spans 14 amino acids. V lost 2 bases, J lost 4 bases, and 11 bases lay in between. This CDR3 is CASSLPRESYGYTF. As DNA, the CDR3 is TGTGCCAGCAGTTTACCCAGGGAGTCCTATGGCTACACCTTC.

The gene calls are TRBV5-1 and TRBJ2-1, with a weak D call TRBD1 (5 bases). This CDR3 region has 15 residues. The germline V gene has CDR1 SGHRS and CDR2 YFSETQ. V lost 1 base and J 10 bases, leaving 18 bases between the germline ends. The CDR3 is CASSLPDRARAEQFF. The CDR3 bases are TGCGCCAGCAGCTTGCCCGACAGAGCCAGGGCCGAGCAGTTCTTC.

This clonotype was counted only a few times. V and J are TRBV7-2 and TRBJ2-5; possibly TRBD2 for D (5 bases). The CDR3 consists of 13 residues. Germline V gene data show CDR1 as SGHTA and CDR2 as FQGNSA. Deletions cut 0 bases from V and 5 bases from J, with 7 bases between. CDR3 DNA sequence: TGTGCCAGCAGCTTAGCGGACTGGGAGACCCAGTACTTC. It translates to CASSLADWETQYF.

The count of this clonotype is one. This chain uses TRBV4-3 with TRBJ1-2; TRBD1 matches at 7 bases. The CDR3 covers 15 residues. The ends lost 0 bases at V and 3 bases at J; junction bases unmatched: 4. Germline assignment: CDR1 LGHNA and CDR2 YSLEER. The CDR3 loop is CASSQEAGGDYGYTF. CDR3 nucleotides: TGCGCCAGCAGCCAAGAGGCAGGGGGTGACTATGGCTACACCTTC.